This T cell receptor (beta chain) is drawn from a study of radiotherapy plus CTLA-4 blockade in lung cancer. Study-wide results and limits: There was expansion of tumor-derived TCR clones in blood after radiotherapy plus ipilimumab. With interferon-beta, early dynamics of blood T cell clones were reported to best predict response.

Here immunoSEQ multiplex PCR was the method, and the copy in TCRdb shows in-frame clones only, minus some. Among 24,000 or so clones listed, 73% were seen once. Comments on this clone: Its antigen is undetermined.

The germline V gene has CDR1 SGHRS and CDR2 YFSETQ. V shed 4 bases, J shed 7 bases, and the junction held 5 bases outside the gene matches. The CDR3 extends over 13 amino acids. Chemo-refractory metastatic non-small-cell lung cancer patients underwent focal radiation alongside CTLA-4 blockade with ipilimumab. The receptor's source is a human donor with non-small cell lung cancer who had stable disease on radiotherapy plus ipilimumab. The chain joins TRBV5-1 to TRBJ1-2; TRBD1 aligns across 9 bases. The sample in question was peripheral blood, obtained from a patient treated with radiotherapy plus ipilimumab. The CDR3 DNA follows: TGCGCCAGCAGCATACAGGGGGCTGGTGGCTACACCTTC. It codes for CASSIQGAGGYTF. The full variable domain, rest sourced from reference TRBV5-1 and TRBJ1-2, is KAGVTQTPRYLIKTRGQQVTLSCSPISGHRSVSWYQQTPGQGLQFLFEYFSETQRNKGNFPGRFSGRQFSNSRSEMNVSTLELGDSALYLCASSIQGAGGYTFGSGTRLTVV.